This entry is about one TCR beta chain. The antigen it binds to is not known. Base qualities were left out, and no much larger clone turns up one base away. The entry originates in a study of T cell changes during pregnancy in multiple sclerosis (dated by TCRdb to between 2018 and 2021). A note on the overall study: The study looked at changes in the T cell repertoire across pregnancy in women with multiple sclerosis.

Via the germline V gene (reference sequence), CDR1 is LNHNV and CDR2 YYDKDF. V ends up 3 bases short and J 0 bases short, with an unmatched junction base count of 4. Inclusive of the bounding cysteine and phenylalanine, the CDR3 is 15 residues long. Just the 45-base CDR3 DNA is kept, in frame starting at base 1. The library was prepared using the immunoSEQ multiplex PCR assay. TCRdb re-hosts the immuneACCESS table, in-frame sequences only. Its copies lack some clones; in the studies checked, an unresolved V gene accounts for under half of them, and the cause for the rest is not known. This sample has around 62,000 clones in its table, and 90% of those were observed once. Approximately 2.3% of the sample lies in the top ten.

This chain is built from TRBV15 and TRBJ1-1; 7 junctional bases match TRBD1. This clonotype originated in a female donor in good health, enrolled as a control in a pregnancy study. The specimen was peripheral blood, collected in the second trimester of pregnancy. This receptor carries the CDR3 CATSRLDRMNTEAFF. At the DNA level, the sequence is TGTGCCACCAGCAGGCTGGACAGGATGAACACTGAAGCTTTCTTT.